These 9 T cell receptor beta chains came from one sample sequenced in a study of blood T cells in healthy people across ages. Primers used in a second PCR of about 7 to 12 cycles were a sample-barcoded 5' primer and a J-beta primer mix. TCRdb re-analysed the 5' RACE reads in MiXCR, keeping a single row per CDR3 protein. This repertoire shows 450,000 to 700,000 distinct CDR3 sequences, approximately 27% found once; its top ten account for less than 20%. The sample consisted of blood. Every receptor here comes from a woman aged 70-85 years in good health.

This clonotype was observed a handful of times. The chain has TRBV5-1 and TRBJ2-7; no firm D call. The J call could be wrong; TRBJ2-5 is a better fit for the DNA end. CDR3 length: 13 amino acids. The germline V gene encodes CDR1 SGHRS and CDR2 YFSETQ. In nucleotides, the CDR3 is TGCGCCAGCAGCGCCAGTAACCAAGAGACCCAGTACTTC. Residues: CASSASNQETQYF.

This clonotype occurred a few times. The chain links TRBV12-3 or TRBV12-4 to TRBJ1-2, with TRBD1 identical over 7 bases. Trimming removed 5 bases from V and 8 bases from J; junction bases left unmatched: 14. This CDR3 comprises 15 residues. The CDR3 DNA is TGTGCCAGCAGTGATCGACAGGGCTCTAGCATCGGCTACACCTTC. This encodes CASSDRQGSSIGYTF.

The chain carries TRBV20-1 and TRBJ1-2; D possibly corresponds to TRBD1 (5 bases). Trimming left V 6 bases short and J 5 bases short, with 16 bases between. The CDR3 contains 13 residues. Germline CDR1 and CDR2: DFQATT and SNEGSKA (reference sequence). The CDR3 reads CSASSGNLYGYTF. In DNA, the CDR3 is TGCAGTGCATCGTCAGGGAACCTATATGGCTACACCTTC.

The chain uses TRBV6-1 and TRBJ1-5; D may be TRBD1 (6 bases). Germline assignment: CDR1 MNHNS and CDR2 SASEGT. Trimming pared 1 base from V and 10 bases from J, leaving 23 bases between. This CDR3 is 17 amino acids long. The CDR3 protein is CASSEGLWTVRSRPQHF. The CDR3 bases are TGTGCCAGCAGTGAAGGGCTTTGGACAGTCAGAAGTCGACCCCAGCATTTT.

The V and J genes are TRBV5-1 and TRBJ2-1; maybe TRBD1 (6 bases). Germline V CDR1 and CDR2: SGHRS, YFSETQ. The CDR3 length is 11 residues. Trimming cost V 9 bases and J 7 bases, with 11 bases left between them. The CDR3 DNA sequence: TGCGCCACCAGGGGATCAAATGAGCAGTTCTTC. Its protein product is CATRGSNEQFF.

Only a few counts were recorded for this clonotype. The chain has TRBV4-2 and TRBJ2-2; perhaps D is TRBD1 or TRBD2 (6 bases each). The CDR3 totals 18 residues. The V end was cut by 4 bases, the J end by 2 bases, with 20 bases between. Per the germline V gene, CDR1 is LGHNA and CDR2 is YNFKEQ. CDR3 nucleotides: TGTGCCAGCAGCCGCACCAGCTCGGGGGCGGCAAACACCGGGGAGCTGTTTTTT. Translating it yields CASSRTSSGAANTGELFF.

This clonotype appeared a single time. The gene calls are TRBV12-3 or TRBV12-4 and TRBJ1-2; no definite D call. Trimming removed 6 bases at V and 2 bases at J, with 10 bases between. The CDR3 covers 13 residues. CDR3 amino acids: CASREDGNYGYTF. For the CDR3, the DNA is TGTGCCAGCAGGGAGGACGGGAACTATGGCTACACCTTC.

This chain uses TRBV24-1 with TRBJ2-2, with TRBD1 matching over 10 bases. CDR3 size: 18 residues. From germline, CDR1 is KGHDR and CDR2 SFDVKD. Unmatched junction bases numbered 9, after V lost 3 bases and J lost 3 bases. The CDR3 here is CATSDPRPGTGDTGELFF. CDR3 in DNA: TGTGCCACCAGTGATCCCCGCCCTGGGACAGGGGACACCGGGGAGCTGTTTTTT.

This clonotype occurred a few times. The V call is TRBV4-2, the J call TRBJ2-2; a possible D gene is TRBD2 (5 bases). The V end lost 3 bases, the J end lost 5 bases, and 10 bases lay between the germline ends. Per the germline V gene, CDR1 is LGHNA and CDR2 is YNFKEQ. This CDR3 spans 14 amino acids. The chain's CDR3 is CASSQVLETGELFF. CDR3 sequence (DNA): TGTGCCAGCAGCCAGGTACTAGAAACCGGGGAGCTGTTTTTT.